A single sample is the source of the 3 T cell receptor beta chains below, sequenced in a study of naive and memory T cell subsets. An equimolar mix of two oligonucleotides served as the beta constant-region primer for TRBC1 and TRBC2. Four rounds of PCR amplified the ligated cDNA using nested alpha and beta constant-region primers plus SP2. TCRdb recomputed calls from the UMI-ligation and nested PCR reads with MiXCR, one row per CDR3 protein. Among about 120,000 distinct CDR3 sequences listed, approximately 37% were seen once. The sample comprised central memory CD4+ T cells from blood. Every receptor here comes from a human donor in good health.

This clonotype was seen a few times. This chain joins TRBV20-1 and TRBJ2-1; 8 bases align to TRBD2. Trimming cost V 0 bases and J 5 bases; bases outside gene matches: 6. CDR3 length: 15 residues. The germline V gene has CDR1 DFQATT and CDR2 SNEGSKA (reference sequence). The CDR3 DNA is TGCAGTGCTAGAGATCGTATAGCGGGACACAATGAGCAGTTCTTC. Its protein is CSARDRIAGHNEQFF.

The DNA for the CDR3 is TGCAGTGCTAGACCCGGAGGGGGGTCTGACTATGGCTACACCTTC. This codes for CSARPGGGSDYGYTF. The V gene is TRBV20-1, the J gene TRBJ1-2, with D maybe TRBD1 (6 bases). Trimming stripped 2 bases from V and 3 bases from J, with 16 bases between. CDR1 and CDR2 from the germline V gene are DFQATT and SNEGSKA (reference sequence). The CDR3 runs to 15 residues.

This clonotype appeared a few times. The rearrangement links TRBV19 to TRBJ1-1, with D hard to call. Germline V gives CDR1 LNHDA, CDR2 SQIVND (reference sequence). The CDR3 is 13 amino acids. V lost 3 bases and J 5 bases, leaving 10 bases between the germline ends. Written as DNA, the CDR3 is TGTGCCAGTAGTATTGCACTGGGGACTGAAGCTTTCTTT. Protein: CASSIALGTEAFF.